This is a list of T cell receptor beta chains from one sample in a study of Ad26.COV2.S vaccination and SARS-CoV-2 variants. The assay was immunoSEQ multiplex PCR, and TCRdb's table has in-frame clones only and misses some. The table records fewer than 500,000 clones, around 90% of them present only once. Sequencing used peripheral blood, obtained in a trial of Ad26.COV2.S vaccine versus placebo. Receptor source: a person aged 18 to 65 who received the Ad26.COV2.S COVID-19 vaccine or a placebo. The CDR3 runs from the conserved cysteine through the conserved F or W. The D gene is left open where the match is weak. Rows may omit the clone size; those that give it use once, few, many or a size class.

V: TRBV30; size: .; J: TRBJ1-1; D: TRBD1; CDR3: CAWRGGPTEAFF; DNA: TGTGCCTGGAGAGGGGGCCCCACTGAAGCTTTCTTT
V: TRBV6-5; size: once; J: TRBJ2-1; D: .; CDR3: CASSRSGSSYNEQFF; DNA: TGTGCCAGCAGTCGGAGCGGAAGCTCCTACAATGAGCAGTTCTTC
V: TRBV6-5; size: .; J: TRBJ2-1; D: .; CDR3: CASSKRLGDEQFF; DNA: TGTGCCAGCAGTAAGAGGCTAGGGGATGAGCAGTTCTTC
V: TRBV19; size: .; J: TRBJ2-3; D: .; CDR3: CASSMARNTDTQYF; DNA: TGTGCCAGTAGTATGGCGCGGAACACAGATACGCAGTATTTT
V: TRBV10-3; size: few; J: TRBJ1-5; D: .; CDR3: CAISERDQPQHF; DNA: TGTGCCATCAGTGAGAGGGATCAGCCCCAGCATTTT
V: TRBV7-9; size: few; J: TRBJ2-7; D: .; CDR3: CASSPLSYEQYF; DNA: TGTGCCAGCAGCCCCCTAAGTTACGAGCAGTACTTC
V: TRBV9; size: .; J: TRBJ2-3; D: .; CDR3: CASSVEPPGGPSDTQYF; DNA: TGTGCCAGCAGCGTAGAGCCCCCCGGGGGGCCCAGCGATACGCAGTATTTT
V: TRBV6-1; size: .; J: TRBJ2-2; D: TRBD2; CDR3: CASSDRLAGYTGELFF; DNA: TGTGCCAGCAGTGATCGTCTAGCGGGATATACCGGGGAGCTGTTTTTT
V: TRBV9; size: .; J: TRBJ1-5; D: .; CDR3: CASSPGVVDQPQHF; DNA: TGTGCCAGCAGCCCAGGGGTGGTTGATCAGCCCCAGCATTTT
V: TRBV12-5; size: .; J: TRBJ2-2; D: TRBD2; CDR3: CASGLGAGTSGSLPGELFF; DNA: TGTGCTAGTGGTTTGGGGGCAGGGACTAGCGGGAGTCTCCCCGGGGAGCTGTTTTTT
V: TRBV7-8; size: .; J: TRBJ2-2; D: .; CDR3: CASSLGVNTGELFF; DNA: TGTGCCAGCAGCTTAGGCGTTAACACCGGGGAGCTGTTTTTT
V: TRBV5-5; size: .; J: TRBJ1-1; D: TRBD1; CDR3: CASSPLGTGNTEAFF; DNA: TGTGCCAGCAGCCCATTGGGGACAGGGAACACTGAAGCTTTCTTT
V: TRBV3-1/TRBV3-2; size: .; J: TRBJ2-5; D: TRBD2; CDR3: CASSQESTLTVSASGGETQYF; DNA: TGTGCCAGCAGCCAAGAGTCCACACTGACGGTTTCGGCTAGCGGTGGGGAGACCCAGTACTTC
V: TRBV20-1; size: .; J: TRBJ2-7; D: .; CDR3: CSASGRISYEQYF; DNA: TGCAGTGCTAGTGGCAGGATCTCCTACGAGCAGTACTTC
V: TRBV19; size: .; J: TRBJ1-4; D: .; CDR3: CASRLAGTNEKLFF; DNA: TGTGCCAGTAGGTTGGCAGGGACTAATGAAAAACTGTTTTTT
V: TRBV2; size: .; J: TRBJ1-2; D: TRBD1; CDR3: CARINGQGLVGYTF; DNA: TGTGCCAGAATAAATGGACAGGGGTTGGTGGGCTACACCTTC
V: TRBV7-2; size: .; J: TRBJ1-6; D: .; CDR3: CASSLGPGRVRASPLHF; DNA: TGTGCCAGCAGCTTAGGTCCGGGCAGGGTTCGGGCTTCACCCCTCCACTTT
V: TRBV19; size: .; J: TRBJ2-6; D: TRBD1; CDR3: CASRGQGQGGANVLTF; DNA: TGTGCCAGTAGAGGACAGGGGCAGGGTGGGGCCAACGTCCTGACTTTC
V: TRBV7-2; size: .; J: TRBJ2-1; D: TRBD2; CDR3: CASSFIGGLAGANEQFF; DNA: TGTGCCAGCAGCTTTATCGGGGGACTAGCGGGAGCGAATGAGCAGTTCTTC
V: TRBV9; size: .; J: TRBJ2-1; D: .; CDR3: CASSVVGDWWINEQFF; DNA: TGTGCCAGCAGCGTAGTTGGGGATTGGTGGATTAATGAGCAGTTCTTC
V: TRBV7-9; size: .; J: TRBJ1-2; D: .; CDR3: CASSLPGVEYGYTF; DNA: TGTGCCAGCAGCTTACCCGGGGTCGAGTATGGCTACACCTTC
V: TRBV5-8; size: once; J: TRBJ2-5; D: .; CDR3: CASSDPGGGETQYF; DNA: TGTGCCAGCAGCGACCCAGGAGGGGGAGAGACCCAGTACTTC
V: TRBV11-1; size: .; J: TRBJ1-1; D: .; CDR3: CASSPHRGLGTEAFF; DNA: TGTGCCAGCAGCCCGCATCGGGGGCTGGGCACTGAAGCTTTCTTT
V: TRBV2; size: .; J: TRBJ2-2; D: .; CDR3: CATARDRTGELFF; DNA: TGTGCCACCGCGAGGGATCGGACCGGGGAGCTGTTTTTT
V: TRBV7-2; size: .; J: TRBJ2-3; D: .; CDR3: CASTNGQRVTQYF; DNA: TGTGCCAGCACCAATGGACAACGGGTTACGCAGTATTTT
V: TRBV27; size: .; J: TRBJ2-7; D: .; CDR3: CASSLSGGSVEQYF; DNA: TGTGCCAGCAGTTTATCCGGGGGTTCGGTCGAGCAGTACTTC
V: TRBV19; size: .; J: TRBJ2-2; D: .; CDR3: CASSFDTGELFF; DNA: TGTGCCAGTAGTTTTGACACCGGGGAGCTGTTTTTT
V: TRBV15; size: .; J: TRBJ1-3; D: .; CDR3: CATSSLSSGNTIYF; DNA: TGTGCCACCAGCAGCCTAAGTTCTGGAAACACCATATATTTT
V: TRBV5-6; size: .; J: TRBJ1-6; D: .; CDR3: CASSLGQRNSPLHF; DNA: TGTGCCAGCAGCTTGGGACAGCGCAATTCACCCCTCCACTTT
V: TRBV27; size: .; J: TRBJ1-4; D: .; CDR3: CASRSRQAFNEKLFF; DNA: TGTGCCAGCAGGAGCAGACAGGCCTTTAATGAAAAACTGTTTTTT
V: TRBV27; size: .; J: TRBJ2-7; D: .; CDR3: CASSKPGHPAEQYF; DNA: TGTGCCAGCAGCAAGCCGGGACACCCGGCCGAGCAGTACTTC
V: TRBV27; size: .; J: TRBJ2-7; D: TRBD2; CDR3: CASSSFTSGYEQYF; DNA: TGTGCCAGCAGTTCTTTTACTAGCGGATACGAGCAGTACTTC
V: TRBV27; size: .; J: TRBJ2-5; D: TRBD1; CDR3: CASSLTGLQETQYF; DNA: TGTGCCAGCAGTTTGACAGGGCTTCAAGAGACCCAGTACTTC
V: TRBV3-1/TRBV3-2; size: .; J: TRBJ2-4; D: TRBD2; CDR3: CASSQDSRLAGGLAKNIQYF; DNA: TGTGCCAGCAGCCAAGATTCCCGACTAGCGGGCGGGCTAGCCAAAAACATTCAGTACTTC
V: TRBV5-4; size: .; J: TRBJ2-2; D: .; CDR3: CASSLARDGELFF; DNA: TGTGCCAGCAGCTTGGCCAGGGATGGGGAGCTGTTTTTT
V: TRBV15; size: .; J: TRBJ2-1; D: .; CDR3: CATSRDSGIPYNEQFF; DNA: TGTGCCACCAGCAGAGACTCGGGGATCCCCTACAATGAGCAGTTCTTC
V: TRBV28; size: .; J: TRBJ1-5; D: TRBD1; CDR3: CASLGPTGTEQNQPQHF; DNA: TGTGCCAGCTTGGGGCCGACCGGGACAGAGCAAAATCAGCCCCAGCATTTT
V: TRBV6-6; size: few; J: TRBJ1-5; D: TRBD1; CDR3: CASNTGTGYQPQHF; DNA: TGTGCCAGCAACACCGGGACAGGGTATCAGCCCCAGCATTTT
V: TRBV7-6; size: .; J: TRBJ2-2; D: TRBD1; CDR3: CASSSGGTSNPTGELFF; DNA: TGTGCCAGCAGCTCAGGGGGAACTTCCAACCCCACCGGGGAGCTGTTTTTT